This TCR beta chain was captured in a study of blood T cell repertoires in COVID-19. Study as a whole: From the United States, Italy and Spain came samples of acute and convalescent COVID-19. PBMCs, B-cell-depleted T cells, or T cells were the source of the cDNA or gDNA that made up the material.

The ends lost 6 bases at V and 11 bases at J; junction bases unmatched: 7. From germline, CDR1 is ENHRY and CDR2 SYGVKD. This CDR3 has 13 residues. Authors' methods: Quantification of nucleated cells was approximated via reference gene primer amplification. Profiled with immunoSEQ multiplex PCR; TCRdb holds only in-frame clones, not every one. The V and J calls and clone size come from that table; D and trimming were worked out from the DNA. Of 110,000 or so clones detected, around 90% appear once; the ten largest clones hold approximately 4.3%. The sequenced sample consisted of peripheral blood. The clonotype was recovered from a woman in her fifties or sixties with acute or convalescent COVID-19. The rearrangement uses TRBV10-3 and TRBJ2-4; 10 bases line up with TRBD1. DNA for the CDR3: TGTGCCATCAGGGACGACAGGGGGCGCTTTCAGTACTTC. Translated: CAIRDDRGRFQYF.